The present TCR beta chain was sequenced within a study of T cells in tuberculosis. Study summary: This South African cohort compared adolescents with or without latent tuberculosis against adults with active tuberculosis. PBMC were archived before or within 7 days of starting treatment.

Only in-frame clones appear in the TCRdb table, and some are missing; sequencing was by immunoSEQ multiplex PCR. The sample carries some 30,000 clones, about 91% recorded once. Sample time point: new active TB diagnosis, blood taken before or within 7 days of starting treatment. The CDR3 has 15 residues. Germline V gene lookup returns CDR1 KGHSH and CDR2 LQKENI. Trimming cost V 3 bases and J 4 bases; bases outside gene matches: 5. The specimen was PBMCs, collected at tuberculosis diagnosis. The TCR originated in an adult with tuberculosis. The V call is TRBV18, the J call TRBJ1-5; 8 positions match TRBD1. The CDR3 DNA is TGTGCCAGCTCACCGGGACAGGTGGAGAATCAGCCCCAGCATTTT. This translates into CASSPGQVENQPQHF.